Reported below is one T cell receptor (beta chain). Its antigen remains unidentified. Produced via immunoSEQ multiplex PCR; TCRdb's table is partial and in-frame only. The data show about 6,100 clones, with around 70% seen just once and about 30% held by the top ten. Repeated repertoire sampling spanned the course of chemoradiotherapy. The data derive from a study of chemoradiotherapy in HPV16-positive cancers. About the study: Functional T-cell assays on a couple of HPV16-positive patients' cells defined candidate HPV-specific clones and common TCR motifs.

V lost 5 bases, J lost 3 bases, and 14 bases lay in between. Germline V gene data show CDR1 as SGHAT and CDR2 as FQNNGV. This CDR3 has 14 residues. Whole-study results and caveats: HPV-responsive T-cell expansion during chemoradiotherapy was linked to improved recurrence-free survival in HPV16-positive patients. Candidate HPV-specific clones and E7-related TCR motifs grew in tumor during treatment.

This sequence originates from a human donor with HPV-associated anogenital cancer. The chain combines TRBV11-2 with TRBJ2-7, with D tentatively TRBD1 (6 bases). Sequenced here: tumor tissue, sampled from a patient who underwent chemoradiotherapy. The CDR3 DNA follows: TGTGCCAGCAGCCTCCGGGACACGTTCTACGAGCAGTACTTC. Translating it yields CASSLRDTFYEQYF.